The 3 T cell receptor beta chains in this list originate from one sample, sequenced in a study of blood T cell repertoires in COVID-19. Clones were sequenced by immunoSEQ multiplex PCR, and TCRdb holds only the in-frame ones, with some missing. The data hold some 170,000 clones, with about 78% observed a single time. Specimen: PBMCs or T cells enriched from blood (not recorded which). These receptors were collected from a woman aged 45-65 years who had recovered from COVID-19.

The chain couples TRBV12-3 or TRBV12-4 to TRBJ2-1, with a weak D call TRBD2 (6 bases). The CDR3 extends over 12 amino acids. The CDR3 spells CAVRTGVDEQFF. CDR3 coding DNA: TGTGCGGTGCGAACGGGAGTCGATGAGCAGTTCTTC.

As concerns this clone: Other DNA sequences in this specimen translate into the identical CDR3. The chain has TRBV3-1 (or the pseudogene TRBV3-2) and TRBJ1-5; no firm D call. The CDR3 covers 13 residues. Trimming shortened V by 2 bases and J by 0 bases, and 2 bases separated the two germline ends. The germline V gene encodes CDR1 LGHDT and CDR2 YNNKEL (reference sequence). DNA of the CDR3: TGTGCCAGCAGCCAATATAGCAATCAGCCCCAGCATTTT. Its translation: CASSQYSNQPQHF.

V is TRBV3-1 (or the pseudogene TRBV3-2) and J is TRBJ1-6; D may be TRBD1 (6 bases). Looked up from germline, CDR1 is LGHDT and CDR2 is YNNKEL (reference sequence). This CDR3 has 12 residues. Trimming removed 8 bases from V and 7 bases from J, with 9 bases in between. CDR3 loop: CASEDRNSPLHF. The CDR3 DNA sequence: TGTGCCAGCGAAGACAGGAATTCACCCCTCCACTTT.